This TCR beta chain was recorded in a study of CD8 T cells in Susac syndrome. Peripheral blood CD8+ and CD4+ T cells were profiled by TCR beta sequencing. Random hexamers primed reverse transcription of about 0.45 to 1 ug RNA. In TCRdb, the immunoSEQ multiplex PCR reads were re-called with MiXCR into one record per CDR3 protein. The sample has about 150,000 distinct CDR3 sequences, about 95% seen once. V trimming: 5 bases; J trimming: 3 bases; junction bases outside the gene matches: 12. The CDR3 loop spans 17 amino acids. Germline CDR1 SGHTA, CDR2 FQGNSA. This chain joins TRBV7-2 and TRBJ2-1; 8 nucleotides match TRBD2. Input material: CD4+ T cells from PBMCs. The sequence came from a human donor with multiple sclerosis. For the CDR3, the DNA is TGTGCCAGCAGCCTACGGGGGGGCGGAGGGTTCTACAATGAGCAGTTCTTC. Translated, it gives CASSLRGGGGFYNEQFF. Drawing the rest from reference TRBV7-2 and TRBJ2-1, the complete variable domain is GAGVSQSPSNKVTEKGKDVELRCDPISGHTALYWYRQSLGQGLEFLIYFQGNSAPDKSGLPSDRFSAERTGGSVSTLTIQRTQQEDSAVYLCASSLRGGGGFYNEQFFGPGTRLTVL.